This entry describes one TCR beta chain. The data derive from a study of T cell clonotyping in hematopoietic cell transplantation. CDR3 length equals 17 residues. Trimming pared 0 bases from V and 0 bases from J, leaving 15 bases between. The germline CDR1 and CDR2 sequences are LGHNA and YNFKEQ. Method: immunoSEQ multiplex PCR; TCRdb's copy keeps in-frame clones and lacks some. The sample includes about 29,000 clones, around nine tenths seen only once; the top ten take 9.5% to 12%. The rearrangement joins TRBV4-2 to TRBJ2-7; D ambiguous. The source was PBMCs, collected 100 days after allogeneic stem cell transplant. The sequence came from a female patient in her fifties who had an allogeneic stem cell transplant from a related donor, so the T cells may come from the graft donor. Some clones in this sample may be carry-over from other donors' samples. CDR3: CASSQEPPGVFSYEQYF. CDR3 nucleotides: TGTGCCAGCAGCCAAGAGCCCCCCGGCGTCTTCTCCTACGAGCAGTACTTC.